The 27 T cell receptor beta chains reported below all come from one sample, sequenced in a study of breast tumors, draining lymph nodes, adjacent tissues. TCRdb recomputed calls from the multiplex PCR reads with MiXCR, one row per CDR3 protein. The repertoire consists of more than 100,000 distinct CDR3 sequences, with 20% to 25% occurring once and the leading ten covering roughly 2.7%. Axillary draining lymph nodes of breast cancer patients supplied the node samples. The sample taken for sequencing was axillary lymph node tissue. These TCRs come from a female donor with breast cancer. Some clones in this sample may be carry-over from other donors' samples.

J is TRBJ1-1 and V is TRBV11-3; D not certain. The ends were cut back, 2 bases at V and 1 base at J, with 5 bases in the middle. This CDR3 is built from 13 residues. The germline gives CDR1 SGHNT, CDR2 YENEEA. The DNA of the CDR3 is TGTGCCAGCAGCTTATTGCGGAACACTGAAGCTTTCTTT. It specifies CASSLLRNTEAFF.

This clonotype showed up many times. This sequence joins TRBV20-1 and TRBJ2-3; D perhaps matches TRBD2 (6 bases). Germline V gene sequence: CDR1 DFQATT, CDR2 SNEGSKA (reference sequence). Trimming removed 0 bases at V and 0 bases at J, with 13 bases between. The CDR3 is made up of 16 amino acids. The CDR3 region has the DNA TGCAGTGCTAGAGATCGGGCGGGAAGCAGCACAGATACGCAGTATTTT. Its translation is CSARDRAGSSTDTQYF.

The sample holds many counts of this clonotype. The chain joins TRBV7-9 to TRBJ2-5; D is undetermined. The CDR3 is 14 amino acids. Germline loops: CDR1 SEHNR, CDR2 FQNEAQ (reference sequence). V lost 2 bases, J lost 5 bases, and 12 bases lay in between. CDR3: CASSLSLSGETQYF. CDR3 DNA: TGTGCCAGCAGCTTATCACTGAGTGGGGAGACCCAGTACTTC.

This clonotype was counted ten times or more. The chain recombines TRBV4-1 with TRBJ2-7, with D uncertain. Per germline, CDR1 MGHRA and CDR2 YSYEKL. V was clipped by 2 bases and J by 3 bases, with 11 bases between them. The CDR3 spans 14 residues. The CDR3, as DNA: TGCGCCAGCAGCCAAATGGAAACGGTCTACGAGCAGTACTTC. Its translation: CASSQMETVYEQYF.

V gene TRBV27 combines with J gene TRBJ2-1; 9 bases match TRBD2. The CDR3 sequence is 14 residues long. Germline assignment: CDR1 MNHEY and CDR2 SMNVEV (reference sequence). V shed 5 bases and J 2 bases; nucleotides not matched to a gene: 1. The CDR3 bases are TGTGCCAGCAGTAGGACTAGCGCCTACAATGAGCAGTTCTTC. Its translation: CASSRTSAYNEQFF.

This clonotype occurred many times. The chain uses TRBV6-5 and TRBJ1-2, with TRBD1 matching 12 bases. The germline CDR1 and CDR2 sequences are MNHEY and SVGAGI. The CDR3 is made up of 15 amino acids. V lost 5 bases, J lost 7 bases, and 8 bases stayed unmatched. The CDR3 sequence is CASSKNRDRGLGYTF. The CDR3 DNA sequence: TGTGCCAGCAGTAAAAACCGGGACAGGGGGCTTGGCTACACCTTC.

This clonotype was seen a handful of times. The V call is TRBV12-3 or TRBV12-4, the J call TRBJ1-5; weak D call: TRBD1 (5 bases). This CDR3 has 16 amino acids. V lost 4 bases to trimming and J lost 2 bases, with 15 bases between them. The CDR3 bases are TGTGCCAGCAGTTCTAGAGGAGGAGGGGGCAATCAGCCCCAGCATTTT. Its protein product is CASSSRGGGGNQPQHF.

This clonotype was picked up many times. This chain joins TRBV10-2 and TRBJ2-7; 7 bases match TRBD1. Germline V CDR1 and CDR2: WSHSY, SAAADI. V lost 2 bases, J lost 0 bases, and 1 base stayed unmatched. The CDR3 is 14 residues long. The CDR3 DNA follows: TGCGCCAGCAGTGAGGGGACAGCCTCCTACGAGCAGTACTTC. It codes for CASSEGTASYEQYF.

In the case of this clonotype: One base away lies a much larger clone, so this may be a sequencing read error. The chain recombines TRBV9 with TRBJ1-6; 10 nucleotides line up with TRBD1. Per the germline V gene, CDR1 is SGDLS and CDR2 is YYNGEE. V dropped 4 bases and J dropped 7; count of bases not matched to a gene: 5. The CDR3 runs 15 residues. The CDR3 DNA is TGTGCCAGCAGCTCGGGACAGGGGACGAATTCACCCCTCCACTTT. This sequence encodes CASSSGQGTNSPLHF.

Note on this clonotype: The junction departs from the called germline gene at one end, perhaps through a read error. This chain uses TRBV2 with TRBJ2-1; TRBD2 matches at 7 bases. In germline, CDR1 is SNHLY, CDR2 FYNNEI. This CDR3 spans 13 amino acids. This chain's CDR3 is CASSRTSYNEQFF. Here the CDR3 DNA reads TGCGCCAGCAGCCGGACTAGCTACAATGAGCAGTTCTTC.

On this clonotype itself: Given a much more abundant clone one base away, this may be a read error. The chain recombines TRBV12-3 or TRBV12-4 with TRBJ2-1, with 16 bases lining up with TRBD2. CDR3 length: 18 residues. CDR3 sequence: CASRGLAGGSRGYNERFF. The CDR3 DNA reads TGTGCCAGCAGGGGACTAGCGGGAGGGAGTAGGGGGTACAATGAGCGGTTCTTC.

Ten or more counts support this clonotype. The rearrangement joins TRBV18 to TRBJ2-5, with D possibly being TRBD1 or TRBD2 (5 bases each). The CDR3 is 14 residues long. Germline assignment: CDR1 KGHSH and CDR2 LQKENI. The germline V and J ends were trimmed by 3 bases and 7 bases, with 15 bases remaining between them. CDR3 DNA: TGTGCCAGCTCACCTCCGGGGCTCAAAGGGACCCAGTACTTC. Translated: CASSPPGLKGTQYF.

This clonotype was seen at least ten times. The chain recombines TRBV10-2 with TRBJ2-1; a possible D gene is TRBD2 (5 bases). V gave up 6 bases and J gave up 5 bases, with 20 bases separating them. Per the germline V gene, CDR1 is WSHSY and CDR2 is SAAADI. The CDR3 runs to 16 residues. The CDR3 DNA reads TGCGCCAGCAGGAGTCCCCTCCGGACTTTAGACAATGAGCAGTTCTTC. Amino acids: CASRSPLRTLDNEQFF.

This clonotype appeared many times. The genes are TRBV30 and TRBJ1-6, with no clear D. The CDR3 has 13 amino acids. With 1 base removed from V and 9 bases from J, the gap between germline ends came to 10 bases. Germline CDR1 GTSNPN, CDR2 SVGIG (reference sequence). The CDR3 DNA reads TGTGCCTGGAGTGCGGGTCCCGGTTCACCCCTCCACTTT. It codes for CAWSAGPGSPLHF.

This clonotype was observed a single time. The rearrangement uses TRBV6-5 and TRBJ2-1, with 13 bases lining up with TRBD2. Germline-derived CDR1 and CDR2 are MNHEY and SVGAGI. J was trimmed by 5 bases and V by 5 bases; bases with no gene match: 9. This CDR3 has 17 residues. The CDR3 bases are TGTGCCAGCAGTCCCTGGACTAGCGGGAGTAACCACAATGAGCAGTTCTTC. Translation gives CASSPWTSGSNHNEQFF.

This clonotype was picked up many times. The chain employs TRBV7-9 and TRBJ2-1, with 8 nucleotides matching TRBD1. Trimming at V came to 3 bases and at J to 3 bases, leaving 7 bases not matched to a gene. The CDR3 loop spans 16 amino acids. In germline, CDR1 is SEHNR, CDR2 FQNEAQ (reference sequence). The CDR3 protein is CASSFGTGGNYNEQFF. The CDR3 coding sequence is TGTGCCAGCAGCTTTGGTACAGGGGGAAACTACAATGAGCAGTTCTTC.

In this sample, this clonotype turned up many times. The chain is built from TRBV7-9 and TRBJ2-7; no clear D gene. Germline CDR1 is SEHNR and CDR2 is FQNEAQ (reference sequence). V shed 1 base and J shed 4 bases, with 5 bases lying between them. This CDR3 is built from 12 residues. CDR3: CASSLGQYEQYF. Written as DNA, the CDR3 is TGTGCCAGCAGCTTAGGGCAGTACGAGCAGTACTTC.

There are many counts of this clonotype. The chain combines TRBV29-1 with TRBJ1-5, with 7 bases that match TRBD1. V trimming: 7 bases; J trimming: 4 bases; junction bases outside the gene matches: 4. The CDR3 loop spans 12 amino acids. Germline assignment: CDR1 SQVTM and CDR2 ANQGSEA. The DNA for the CDR3 is TGCAGCGCCGGGGACAGTAATCAGCCCCAGCATTTT. It translates to CSAGDSNQPQHF.

In its sample, this clonotype was seen many times. This chain links TRBV6-6 with TRBJ2-7, with D possibly being TRBD2 (6 bases). The CDR3 is 12 amino acids. In germline, CDR1 is MNHNY, CDR2 SVGAGI (reference sequence). Trimming pared 3 bases from V and 10 bases from J, leaving 13 bases between. CDR3 amino acids: CASSYSGGEQYF. The CDR3 DNA reads as TGTGCCAGCAGTTATTCGGGCGGGGAACAGTACTTC.

About this clonotype itself: Compared with germline, one end of the junction differs, possibly owing to a read error. The chain employs TRBV27 and TRBJ2-1; tentatively, D is TRBD2 (6 bases). From germline, CDR1 is MNHEY and CDR2 SMNVEV (reference sequence). CDR3 length: 13 residues. CDR3 loop: CASSLGTHNERFF. The CDR3, as DNA: TGTGCCAGCAGTCTCGGGACTCACAATGAGCGGTTCTTC.

About this clonotype: This may stem from a read error, because a much larger clone lies one nucleotide away. V gene TRBV9 combines with J gene TRBJ1-5, with D perhaps matching TRBD1 (5 bases). V was cut by 2 bases and J by 3 bases, with 12 bases left in between. Germline CDR1 and CDR2: SGDLS and YYNGEE. This CDR3 is 15 amino acids long. The CDR3 region has the DNA TGTGCCAGCAGCGTCGGGGACGTGACCAATCAGCCCCAGCATTTT. Translated, it gives CASSVGDVTNQPQHF.

This chain links TRBV12-3 or TRBV12-4 with TRBJ1-6; 11 nucleotides agree with TRBD1. This CDR3 spans 14 amino acids. The V segment lost 6 bases and the J segment 10 bases; nucleotides outside the gene matches: 5. CDR3 sequence reads: CASRAGTGGSPLHF. CDR3 DNA sequence: TGTGCCAGCAGGGCCGGGACAGGGGGGTCACCCCTCCACTTT.

This clonotype was seen repeatedly, ten times or more. The chain couples TRBV20-1 to TRBJ2-7; D is unclear. The CDR3 is 15 residues long. V was trimmed by 0 bases and J by 2 bases, leaving 14 bases between them. Germline CDR1 DFQATT, CDR2 SNEGSKA (reference sequence). The CDR3 DNA reads as TGCAGTGCTAGAGATGCGGCCGGCTCCGCCTACGAGCAGTACTTC. It is translated as CSARDAAGSAYEQYF.

Many counts were recorded for this clonotype. The J gene is TRBJ2-7, the V gene TRBV14; 9 bases fit TRBD1. The germline gives CDR1 SGHDN, CDR2 FVKESK. The CDR3 loop spans 15 amino acids. Trimming removed 3 bases from V and 3 bases from J; junction bases left unmatched: 6. As DNA, the CDR3 is TGTGCCAGCAGCCAGCAGGGACAGGGAAACTACGAGCAGTACTTC. Residues: CASSQQGQGNYEQYF.

This clonotype was detected ten times or more. The chain is built from TRBV28 and TRBJ2-5; 11 nucleotides line up with TRBD1. CDR3 size: 14 residues. J was trimmed by 5 bases and V by 6 bases; bases with no gene match: 5. The V gene's germline CDR1 is MDHEN and CDR2 SYDVKM. CDR3 nucleotide sequence: TGTGCCAGCAGAGGACAGGGGGCTGTGGAGACCCAGTACTTC. Translating gives CASRGQGAVETQYF.

To note about this clonotype: A much larger clone lies one base from this, so it may be a read error. The V and J genes are TRBV20-1 and TRBJ1-6; unclear D gene. V lost 5 bases to trimming and J lost 7 bases, with 18 bases between them. This CDR3 spans 15 amino acids. Per germline, CDR1 DFQATT and CDR2 SNEGSKA (reference sequence). This chain's CDR3 is CSAGAPGRLNSPLHF. CDR3 nucleotides: TGCAGTGCTGGAGCCCCTGGGCGGCTGAATTCACCCCTCCACTTT.

This clonotype has ten or more counts. This chain connects TRBV7-9 to TRBJ1-3, with 8 bases identical to TRBD1. Losses at the gene ends were 5 bases for V and 8 bases for J; bases not matched to a gene: 5. The CDR3 has 13 residues. Germline V gene lookup returns CDR1 SEHNR and CDR2 FQNEAQ (reference sequence). CDR3 nucleotide sequence: TGTGCCAGCAGCCCCGGACAGGGCCACACCATATATTTT. It codes for CASSPGQGHTIYF.